This T cell receptor (beta chain) was profiled in a study of cytomegalovirus exposure and HLA in healthy donors. The CDR3 sequence is 15 residues long. From germline, CDR1 is MRHNA and CDR2 SNTAGT. V trimming: 3 bases; J trimming: 2 bases; junction bases outside the gene matches: 5. With 60 Vbeta and 13 Jbeta primers, the PCR was carried out. The repertoire was sequenced with immunoSEQ multiplex PCR; TCRdb's copy has only in-frame clones and lacks some. The table shows 74,000 or so clones, with over 70% occurring only once. There are a few counts of this clone. Specimen: PBMCs. This chain uses TRBV6-4 with TRBJ1-1; 8 nucleotides line up with TRBD1. This sequence originates from a male donor in good health and CMV-seropositive. CDR3 DNA: TGTGCCAGCAGTGAAACAGGACAGGGAAACACTGAAGCTTTCTTT. It yields the protein CASSETGQGNTEAFF.